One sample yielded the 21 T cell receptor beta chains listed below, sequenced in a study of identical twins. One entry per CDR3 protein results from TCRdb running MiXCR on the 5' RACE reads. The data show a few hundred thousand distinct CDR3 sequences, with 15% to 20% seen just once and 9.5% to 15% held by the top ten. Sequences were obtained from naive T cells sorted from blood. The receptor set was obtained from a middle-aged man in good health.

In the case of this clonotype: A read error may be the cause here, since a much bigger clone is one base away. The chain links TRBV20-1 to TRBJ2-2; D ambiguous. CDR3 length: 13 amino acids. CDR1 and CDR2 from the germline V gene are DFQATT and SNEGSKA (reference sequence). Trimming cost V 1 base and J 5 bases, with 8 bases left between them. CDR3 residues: CSARGWRTGELFF. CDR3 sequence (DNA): TGCAGTGCTAGAGGTTGGCGGACCGGGGAGCTGTTTTTT.

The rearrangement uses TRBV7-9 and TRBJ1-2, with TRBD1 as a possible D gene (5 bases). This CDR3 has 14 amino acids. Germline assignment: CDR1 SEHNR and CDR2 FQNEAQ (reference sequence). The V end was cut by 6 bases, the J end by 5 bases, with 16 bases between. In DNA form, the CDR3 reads TGTGCCAGCAGTTCGGGGGGACCGTTATATGGCTACACCTTC. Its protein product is CASSSGGPLYGYTF.

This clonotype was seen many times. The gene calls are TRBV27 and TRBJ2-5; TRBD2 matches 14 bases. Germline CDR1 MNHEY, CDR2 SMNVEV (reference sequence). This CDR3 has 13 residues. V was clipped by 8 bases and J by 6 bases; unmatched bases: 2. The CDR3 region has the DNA TGTGCCAGCCGGACTAGCGGGGGGAAGACCCAGTACTTC. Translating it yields CASRTSGGKTQYF.

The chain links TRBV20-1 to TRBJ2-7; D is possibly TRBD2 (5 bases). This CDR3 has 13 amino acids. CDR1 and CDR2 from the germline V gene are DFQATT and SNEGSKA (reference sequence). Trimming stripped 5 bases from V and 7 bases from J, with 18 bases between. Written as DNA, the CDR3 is TGCAGTGCTGCGACTACGATAATGGGGGAGCAGTACTTC. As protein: CSAATTIMGEQYF.

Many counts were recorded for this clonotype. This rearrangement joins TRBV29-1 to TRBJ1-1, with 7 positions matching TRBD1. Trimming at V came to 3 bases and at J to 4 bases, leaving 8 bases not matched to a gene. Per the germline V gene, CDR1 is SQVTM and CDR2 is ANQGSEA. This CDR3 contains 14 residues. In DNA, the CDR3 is TGCAGCGTTGACCGACAGGGCTGGGGCACTGAAGCTTTCTTT. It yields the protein CSVDRQGWGTEAFF.

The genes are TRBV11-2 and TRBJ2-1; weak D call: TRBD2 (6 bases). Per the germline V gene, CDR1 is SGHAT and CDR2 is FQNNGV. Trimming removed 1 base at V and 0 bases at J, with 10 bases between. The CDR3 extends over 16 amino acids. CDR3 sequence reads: CASSLVGSGSYNEQFF. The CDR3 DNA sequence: TGTGCCAGCAGCTTAGTCGGGAGCGGCTCCTACAATGAGCAGTTCTTC. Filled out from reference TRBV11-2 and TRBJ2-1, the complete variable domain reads EAGVAQSPRYKIIEKRQSVAFWCNPISGHATLYWYQQILGQGPKLLIQFQNNGVVDDSQLPKDRFSAERLKGVDSTLKIQPAKLEDSAVYLCASSLVGSGSYNEQFFGPGTRLTVL.

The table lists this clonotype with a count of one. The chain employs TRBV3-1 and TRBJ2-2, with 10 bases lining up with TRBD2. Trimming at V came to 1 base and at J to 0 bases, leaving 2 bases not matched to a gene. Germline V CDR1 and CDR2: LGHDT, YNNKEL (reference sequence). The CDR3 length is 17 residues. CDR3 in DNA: TGTGCCAGCAGCCAAGGAGGACTAGCGGCGAACACCGGGGAGCTGTTTTTT. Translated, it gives CASSQGGLAANTGELFF.

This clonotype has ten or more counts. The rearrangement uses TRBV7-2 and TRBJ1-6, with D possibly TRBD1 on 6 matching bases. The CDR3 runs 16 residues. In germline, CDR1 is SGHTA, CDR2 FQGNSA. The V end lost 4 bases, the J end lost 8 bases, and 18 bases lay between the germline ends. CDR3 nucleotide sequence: TGTGCCAGCAGCTACTTATATGGGGGCGCTGATTCACCCCTCCACTTT. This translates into CASSYLYGGADSPLHF.

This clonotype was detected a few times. In DNA, the CDR3 is TGTGCCAGCAGTCGGGACAGGGTTGAGGTCGGGGCCAACGTCCTGACTTTC. It is translated as CASSRDRVEVGANVLTF. The J gene is TRBJ2-6, the V gene TRBV6-1; 9 nucleotides match TRBD1. Trimming removed 5 bases from V and 4 bases from J; junction bases left unmatched: 9. The CDR3 is 17 residues long. CDR1 is MNHNS, CDR2 SASEGT, per germline.

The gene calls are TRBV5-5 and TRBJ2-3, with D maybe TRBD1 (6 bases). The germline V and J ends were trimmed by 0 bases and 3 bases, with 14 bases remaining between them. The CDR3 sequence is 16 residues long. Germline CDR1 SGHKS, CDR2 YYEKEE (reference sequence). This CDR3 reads CASSLGRGGATDTQYF. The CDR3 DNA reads TGTGCCAGCAGCTTGGGTCGAGGGGGTGCTACAGATACGCAGTATTTT.

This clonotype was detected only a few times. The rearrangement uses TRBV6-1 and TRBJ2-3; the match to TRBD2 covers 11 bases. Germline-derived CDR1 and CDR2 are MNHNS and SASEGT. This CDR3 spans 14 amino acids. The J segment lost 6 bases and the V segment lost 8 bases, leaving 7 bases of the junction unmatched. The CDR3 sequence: CASRLAGGVDTQYF. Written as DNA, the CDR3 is TGTGCCAGCCGGCTAGCGGGAGGAGTGGATACGCAGTATTTT.

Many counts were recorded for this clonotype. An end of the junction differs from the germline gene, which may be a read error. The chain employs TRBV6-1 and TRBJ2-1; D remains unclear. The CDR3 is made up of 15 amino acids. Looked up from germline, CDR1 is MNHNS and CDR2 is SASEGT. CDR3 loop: CASSKAESSYNEQFF. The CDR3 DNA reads TGTGCCAGCAGTAAAGCTGAAAGCTCCTACAATGAGCAGTTCTTC.

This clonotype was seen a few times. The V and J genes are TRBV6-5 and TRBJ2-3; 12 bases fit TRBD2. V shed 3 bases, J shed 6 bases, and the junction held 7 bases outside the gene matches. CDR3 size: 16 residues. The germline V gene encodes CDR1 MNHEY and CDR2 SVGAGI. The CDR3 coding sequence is TGTGCCAGCAGTTATTTGGCTAGCGGGAGGGCCGATACGCAGTATTTT. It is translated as CASSYLASGRADTQYF.

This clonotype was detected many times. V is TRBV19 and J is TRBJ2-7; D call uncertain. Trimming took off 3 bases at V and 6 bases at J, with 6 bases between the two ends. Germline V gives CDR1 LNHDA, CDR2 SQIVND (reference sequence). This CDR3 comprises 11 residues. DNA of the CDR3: TGTGCCAGTAGTATTGCGAGCGAGCAGTACTTC. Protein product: CASSIASEQYF.

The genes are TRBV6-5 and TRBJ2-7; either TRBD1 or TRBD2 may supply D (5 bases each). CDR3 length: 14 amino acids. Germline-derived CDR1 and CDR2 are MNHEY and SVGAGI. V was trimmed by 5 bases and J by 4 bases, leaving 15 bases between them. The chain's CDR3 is CASSNRDGVYEQYF. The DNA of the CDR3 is TGTGCCAGCAGTAACCGGGACGGAGTTTACGAGCAGTACTTC.

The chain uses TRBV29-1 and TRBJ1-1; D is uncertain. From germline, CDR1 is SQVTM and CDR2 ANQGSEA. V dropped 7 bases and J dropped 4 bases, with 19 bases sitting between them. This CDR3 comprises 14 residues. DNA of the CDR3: TGCAGCGCCCTTTCGTTCGCGGGCGGCACTGAAGCTTTCTTT. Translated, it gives CSALSFAGGTEAFF.

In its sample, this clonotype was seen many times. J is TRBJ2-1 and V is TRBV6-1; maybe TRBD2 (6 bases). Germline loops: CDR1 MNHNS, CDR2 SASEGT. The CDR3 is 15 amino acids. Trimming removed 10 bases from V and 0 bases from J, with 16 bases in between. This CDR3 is CATRFSGSSYNEQFF. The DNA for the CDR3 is TGTGCCACAAGGTTTAGCGGAAGCTCCTACAATGAGCAGTTCTTC.

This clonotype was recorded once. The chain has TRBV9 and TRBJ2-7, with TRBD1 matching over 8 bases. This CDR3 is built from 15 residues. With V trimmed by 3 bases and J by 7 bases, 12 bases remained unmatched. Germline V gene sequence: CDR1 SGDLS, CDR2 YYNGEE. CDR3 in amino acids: CASSAGTGNGREQYF. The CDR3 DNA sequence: TGTGCCAGCAGCGCGGGGACAGGTAACGGACGGGAGCAGTACTTC.

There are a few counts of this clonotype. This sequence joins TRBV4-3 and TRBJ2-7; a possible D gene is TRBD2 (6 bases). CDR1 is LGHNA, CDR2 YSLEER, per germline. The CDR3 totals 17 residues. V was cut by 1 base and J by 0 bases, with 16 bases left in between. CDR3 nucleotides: TGCGCCAGCAGCCAAGGTGTGGGCGGGGCAAGCTCCTACGAGCAGTACTTC. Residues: CASSQGVGGASSYEQYF.

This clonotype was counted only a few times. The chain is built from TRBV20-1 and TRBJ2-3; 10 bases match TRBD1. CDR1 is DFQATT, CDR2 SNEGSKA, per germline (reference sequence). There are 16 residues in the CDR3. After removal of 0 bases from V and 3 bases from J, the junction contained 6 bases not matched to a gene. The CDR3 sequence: CSARDRDRGRTDTQYF. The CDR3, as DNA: TGCAGTGCTAGAGATCGTGACAGGGGGCGGACAGATACGCAGTATTTT.

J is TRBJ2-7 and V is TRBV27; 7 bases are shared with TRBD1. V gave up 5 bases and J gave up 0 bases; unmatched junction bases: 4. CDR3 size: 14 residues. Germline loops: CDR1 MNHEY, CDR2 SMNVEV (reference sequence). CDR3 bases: TGTGCCAGCAGTAACGACAGGGACTCCTACGAGCAGTACTTC. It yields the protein CASSNDRDSYEQYF.